The rows below give T cell receptor beta chains drawn from one sample of a study of blood T cell repertoires in COVID-19. Sequencing used immunoSEQ multiplex PCR; TCRdb keeps in-frame clones, though not all of them. The data hold around 120,000 clones, with about 74% observed a single time. Sample: peripheral blood. The receptors were gathered from a man between 70 and 80 years old with acute or convalescent COVID-19. Each CDR3 is given with its conserved first and last residue. D genes are given only for firm matches. The size field is filled for only some rows; it gives once, few, many or a size class.

TRBJ1-2 | few | . | TRBV29-1 | CSAGDSQTGGYTF | TGCAGCGCAGGGGACTCCCAAACTGGGGGCTACACCTTC
TRBJ2-7 | . | . | TRBV2 | CASSLTAYEQYF | TGTGCCAGCAGTCTGACAGCGTACGAGCAGTACTTC
TRBJ1-1 | . | TRBD1 | TRBV15 | CATTTGGNTEAFF | TGTGCCACCACAACAGGGGGCAACACTGAAGCTTTCTTT
TRBJ1-2 | . | TRBD1 | TRBV3-1/TRBV3-2 | CASSQDRSYGYTF | TGTGCCAGCAGCCAGGACAGGTCGTATGGCTACACCTTC
TRBJ2-3 | . | . | TRBV30 | CAWSPIVSTDTQYF | TGTGCCTGGAGCCCCATAGTGAGCACAGATACGCAGTATTTT
TRBJ2-4 | once | TRBD2 | TRBV13 | CASSLGLAGGLSKNIQYF | TGTGCCAGCAGCTTAGGTCTAGCGGGGGGGCTGTCCAAAAACATTCAGTACTTC
TRBJ2-3 | . | TRBD2 | TRBV19 | CASSIRRGFSTDTQYF | TGTGCCAGTAGTATTCGGCGGGGGTTTAGCACAGATACGCAGTATTTT
TRBJ2-7 | few | . | TRBV7-9 | CASSLEDEGAYEQYF | TGTGCCAGCAGCTTAGAGGATGAAGGGGCCTACGAGCAGTACTTC
TRBJ2-7 | . | . | TRBV9 | CASSVDFSSYEQYF | TGTGCCAGCAGCGTAGACTTTAGCTCCTACGAGCAGTACTTC
TRBJ1-5 | once | . | TRBV4-2 | CASSHWGRPLSRFEYSNQPQHF | TGTGCCAGCAGCCACTGGGGGAGGCCACTATCCAGATTCGAATATAGCAATCAGCCCCAGCATTTT
TRBJ2-4 | once | TRBD2 | TRBV6-2/TRBV6-3 | CASSLNRLAGGYF | TGTGCCAGCAGCCTCAATCGGCTAGCGGGGGGGTACTTC
TRBJ1-1 | . | TRBD1 | TRBV19 | CASSPLGDRGNPEAFF | TGTGCCAGTAGTCCCCTCGGGGACAGGGGGAACCCTGAAGCTTTCTTT
TRBJ2-3 | . | . | TRBV28 | CTSSSAGILGTDTQYF | TGTACCAGCAGCTCAGCCGGGATTCTGGGGACAGATACGCAGTATTTT
TRBJ1-5 | . | TRBD1 | TRBV7-6 | CASSLEEGQGGNQPQHF | TGTGCCAGCAGCTTAGAAGAGGGACAGGGAGGCAATCAGCCCCAGCATTTT
TRBJ1-1 | few | TRBD1 | TRBV5-1 | CASSPDREADTEAFF | TGCGCCAGCAGCCCTGACAGGGAGGCGGACACTGAAGCTTTCTTT
TRBJ2-1 | . | TRBD1 | TRBV11-3 | CASSLSSTGGSNEQFF | TGTGCCAGCAGCTTATCCTCGACAGGGGGCTCCAATGAGCAGTTCTTC
TRBJ2-1 | . | TRBD1 | TRBV5-1 | CASAYRGRGGESSRYNNEQFF | TGCGCCAGCGCCTACAGGGGGCGTGGGGGAGAATCCTCCCGGTACAACAATGAGCAGTTCTTC
TRBJ1-4 | few | . | TRBV12-3/TRBV12-4 | CASSQGGGEKLFF | TGTGCCAGCAGTCAGGGCGGGGGTGAAAAACTGTTTTTT
TRBJ2-2 | . | TRBD2 | TRBV11-2 | CASSFTSGGTGELFF | TGTGCCAGCAGCTTCACGAGCGGGGGCACCGGGGAGCTGTTTTTT
TRBJ2-2 | . | . | TRBV4-2 | CASSQDQTVNTGELFF | TGTGCCAGCAGCCAAGATCAGACAGTGAACACCGGGGAGCTGTTTTTT
TRBJ2-7 | . | . | TRBV15 | CATSREAVREQYF | TGTGCCACCAGCAGAGAGGCAGTACGAGAGCAGTACTTC
TRBJ1-1 | . | TRBD1 | TRBV5-1 | CASSLTGGGGFVEAFF | TGCGCCAGCAGCTTGACAGGGGGCGGCGGGTTTGTTGAAGCTTTCTTT
TRBJ2-7 | . | . | TRBV29-1 | CSVESLYEQYF | TGCAGCGTTGAAAGCTTGTACGAGCAGTACTTC
TRBJ2-5 | . | TRBD2 | TRBV6-2/TRBV6-3 | CASSYVLGLGEAETQYF | TGTGCCAGCAGTTACGTGCTGGGACTAGGGGAAGCGGAGACCCAGTACTTC
TRBJ1-5 | . | TRBD1 | TRBV30 | CAWRSTTGGVGQPQHF | TGTGCCTGGAGATCCACCACAGGGGGGGTTGGTCAGCCCCAGCATTTT
TRBJ2-5 | . | TRBD2 | TRBV7-6 | CASSLGLAGGQETQYF | TGTGCCAGCAGCTTAGGACTAGCGGGTGGCCAAGAGACCCAGTACTTC
TRBJ1-2 | few | . | TRBV12-3/TRBV12-4 | CAVGGANYGYTF | TGTGCCGTTGGCGGGGCTAACTATGGCTACACCTTC
TRBJ1-2 | . | TRBD1 | TRBV2 | CASSEFRGSYGYTF | TGTGCCAGCAGTGAATTCAGGGGGTCCTATGGCTACACCTTC
TRBJ2-7 | . | . | TRBV6-5 | CASSYSTRGSDEQYF | TGTGCCAGCAGTTACTCCACCAGGGGTTCTGACGAGCAGTACTTC
TRBJ2-3 | . | TRBD2 | TRBV5-1 | CASSSSGSNTDTQYF | TGCGCCAGCAGCTCGAGCGGGAGCAACACAGATACGCAGTATTTT
TRBJ1-4 | once | . | TRBV18 | CASSPQGSFEKLFF | TGTGCCAGCTCACCACAGGGGTCCTTTGAAAAACTGTTTTTT
TRBJ2-2 | . | . | TRBV10-3 | CAISEWWARGKNTGELFF | TGTGCCATCAGTGAGTGGTGGGCCAGGGGTAAGAACACCGGGGAGCTGTTTTTT
TRBJ1-2 | . | . | TRBV6-5 | CASSKGRRDGYTF | TGTGCCAGCAGCAAAGGACGGAGGGATGGCTACACCTTC
TRBJ2-6 | few | TRBD2 | TRBV29-1 | CSVESAGAGANVLTF | TGCAGCGTTGAGTCCGCGGGAGCCGGGGCCAACGTCCTGACTTTC
TRBJ1-3 | . | . | TRBV7-2 | CASSLGGGGVGGNTIYF | TGTGCCAGCAGCTTAGGAGGCGGGGGGGTAGGTGGAAACACCATATATTTT
TRBJ1-4 | . | . | TRBV6-5 | CASALMKSEKLFF | TGTGCCAGCGCCCTGATGAAGAGTGAAAAACTGTTTTTT
TRBJ1-1 | . | . | TRBV25-1 | CASGRVNTEAFF | TGTGCCAGCGGCCGTGTGAACACTGAAGCTTTCTTT
TRBJ1-6 | . | . | TRBV19 | CASSVIQGGNSPLHF | TGTGCCAGTAGTGTCATACAGGGTGGGAATTCACCCCTCCACTTT
TRBJ1-2 | . | TRBD1 | TRBV7-9 | CASSLTGWYGYTF | TGTGCCAGCAGCTTGACAGGGTGGTATGGCTACACCTTC
TRBJ1-4 | . | TRBD1 | TRBV4-3 | CASSQTFIQGAREKLFF | TGCGCCAGCAGCCAGACTTTTATCCAGGGGGCGAGGGAAAAACTGTTTTTT
TRBJ2-2 | . | TRBD2 | TRBV28 | CASSSLRLAKGGELFF | TGTGCCAGCAGCTCCCTTAGACTAGCCAAGGGCGGGGAGCTGTTTTTT
TRBJ2-3 | . | . | TRBV9 | CASSVERAEDTQYF | TGTGCCAGCAGCGTAGAGCGCGCGGAAGATACGCAGTATTTT
TRBJ1-1 | . | . | TRBV18 | CASSPGQLNTEAFF | TGTGCCAGCTCACCAGGACAGCTGAACACTGAAGCTTTCTTT
TRBJ1-2 | . | TRBD1 | TRBV7-9 | CASSLQGASGYTF | TGTGCCAGCAGCCTTCAGGGGGCTAGCGGCTACACCTTC
TRBJ2-3 | few | . | TRBV14 | CASSQVVQMRYF | TGTGCCAGCAGCCAAGTTGTACAGATGAGGTATTTT